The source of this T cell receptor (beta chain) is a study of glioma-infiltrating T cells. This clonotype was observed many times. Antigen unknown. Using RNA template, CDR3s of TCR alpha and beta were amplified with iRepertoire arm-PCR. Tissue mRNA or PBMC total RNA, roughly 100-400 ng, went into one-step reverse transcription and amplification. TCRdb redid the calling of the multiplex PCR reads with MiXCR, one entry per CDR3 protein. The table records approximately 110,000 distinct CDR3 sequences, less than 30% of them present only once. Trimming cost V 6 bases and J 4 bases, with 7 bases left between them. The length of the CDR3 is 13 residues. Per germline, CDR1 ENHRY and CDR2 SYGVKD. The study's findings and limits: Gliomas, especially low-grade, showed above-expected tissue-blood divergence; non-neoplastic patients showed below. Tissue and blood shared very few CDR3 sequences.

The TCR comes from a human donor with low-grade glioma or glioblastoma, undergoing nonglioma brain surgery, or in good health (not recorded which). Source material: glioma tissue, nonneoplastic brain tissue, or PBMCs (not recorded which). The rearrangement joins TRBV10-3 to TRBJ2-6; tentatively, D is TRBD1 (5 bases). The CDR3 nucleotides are TGTGCCATCAGAGGGGCCGGGGCCAACGTCCTGACTTTC. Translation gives CAIRGAGANVLTF.